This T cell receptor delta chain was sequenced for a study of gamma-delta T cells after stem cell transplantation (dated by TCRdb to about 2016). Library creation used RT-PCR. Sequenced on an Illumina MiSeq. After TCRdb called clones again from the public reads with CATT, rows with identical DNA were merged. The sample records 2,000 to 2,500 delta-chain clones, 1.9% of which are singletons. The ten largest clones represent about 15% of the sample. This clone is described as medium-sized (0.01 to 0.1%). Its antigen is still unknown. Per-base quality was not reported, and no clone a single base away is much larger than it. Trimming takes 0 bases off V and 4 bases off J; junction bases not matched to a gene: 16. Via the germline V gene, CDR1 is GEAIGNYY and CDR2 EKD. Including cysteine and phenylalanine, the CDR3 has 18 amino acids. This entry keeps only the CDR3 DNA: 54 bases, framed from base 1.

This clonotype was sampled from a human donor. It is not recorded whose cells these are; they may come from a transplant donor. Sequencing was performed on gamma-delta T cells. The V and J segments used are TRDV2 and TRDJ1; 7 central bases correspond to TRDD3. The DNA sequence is TGTGCCTGTGACACCGTGCAACCTACGGGGGGATTTCGCGATAAACTCATCTTT. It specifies CACDTVQPTGGFRDKLIF.